These 15 T cell receptor beta chains came from one sample sequenced in a study of CD8+ T cells in alopecia areata. The treatment is: oral pan-JAK inhibitor, 5-10 mg twice daily. Reverse transcription of extracted RNA yielded cDNA, which provided the sequencing template. The protocol was immunoSEQ multiplex PCR, while the TCRdb copy is restricted to in-frame clones and leaves out a portion. The sample lists under 250,000 clones, roughly three fifths occurring once. The sample in question was CD4+ T cells sorted from blood, obtained at approximately week 44, from a patient treated with tofacitinib. The receptors were gathered from a human donor with alopecia areata.

V usage is TRBV5-6 and J usage is TRBJ2-7; possibly TRBD2 for D (6 bases). CDR1 is SGHDT, CDR2 YYEEEE, per germline. The V end was cut by 3 bases, the J end by 3 bases, with 13 bases between. CDR3 length: 14 amino acids. CDR3 protein: CASSSAGGYYEQYF. The CDR3 DNA sequence: TGTGCCAGCAGCTCTGCTGGAGGGTACTACGAGCAGTACTTC.

The chain uses TRBV5-1 and TRBJ2-5; D might be TRBD1 (6 bases). Trimming stripped 1 base from V and 1 base from J, with 11 bases between. The germline V gene encodes CDR1 SGHRS and CDR2 YFSETQ. This CDR3 comprises 15 residues. The CDR3 DNA reads as TGCGCCAGCAGCTTGTCTGCAGGGGTCCAAGAGACCCAGTACTTC. As protein: CASSLSAGVQETQYF.

The rearrangement joins TRBV29-1 to TRBJ1-4, with D tentatively TRBD1 (5 bases). This CDR3 is built from 13 residues. Trimming left V 4 bases short and J 4 bases short, with 10 bases between. Germline CDR1 and CDR2: SQVTM and ANQGSEA. The CDR3 reads CSVGQSINEKLFF. In DNA form, the CDR3 reads TGCAGCGTTGGACAGAGTATTAATGAAAAACTGTTTTTT.

The chain joins TRBV18 to TRBJ2-5, with a tentative D call TRBD1 (5 bases). CDR1 and CDR2 from the germline V gene are KGHSH and LQKENI. This CDR3 is 16 amino acids long. Deletions cut 0 bases from V and 6 bases from J, with 17 bases between. The CDR3 DNA sequence: TGTGCCAGCTCACCACCGGTTGGTGGGGCCGGAAAGACCCAGTACTTC. Its translation is CASSPPVGGAGKTQYF. The whole variable domain, remainder taken from reference TRBV18 and TRBJ2-5, is NAGVMQNPRHLVRRRGQEARLRCSPMKGHSHVYWYRQLPEEGLKFMVYLQKENIIDESGMPKERFSAEFPKEGPSILRIQQVVRGDSAAYFCASSPPVGGAGKTQYFGPGTRLLVL.

The CDR3 region is CASSQQIRQETQYF. CDR3 nucleotides: TGTGCCAGCAGCCAACAAATCCGCCAAGAGACCCAGTACTTC. The rearrangement links TRBV14 to TRBJ2-5; D remains ambiguous. This CDR3 comprises 14 residues. Germline-derived CDR1 and CDR2 are SGHDN and FVKESK. V gave up 2 bases and J gave up 1 base, with 8 bases separating them.

The V and J genes are TRBV29-1 and TRBJ1-2, with TRBD1 as a possible D gene (5 bases). V dropped 5 bases and J dropped 1 base, with 11 bases sitting between them. CDR3 size: 13 residues. Germline-derived CDR1 and CDR2 are SQVTM and ANQGSEA. This chain's CDR3 is CSVSRQGNYGYTF. CDR3 nucleotide sequence: TGCAGCGTTAGTAGGCAGGGTAACTATGGCTACACCTTC.

V and J are TRBV4-1 and TRBJ2-7, with 7 bases identical to TRBD1. V lost 1 base and J lost 3; bases outside the gene matches: 6. CDR3 length equals 15 residues. CDR1 and CDR2 (germline): MGHRA, YSYEKL. The CDR3 DNA reads as TGCGCCAGCAGCCAAGCTCCGACAGGGAACTACGAGCAGTACTTC. It translates to CASSQAPTGNYEQYF.

The CDR3: CASSQNTGENTEAFF. CDR3 coding DNA: TGTGCCAGCAGCCAAAATACAGGGGAGAACACTGAAGCTTTCTTT. The V gene is TRBV14, the J gene TRBJ1-1; TRBD1 aligns across 7 bases. The CDR3 runs 15 residues. The germline V gene encodes CDR1 SGHDN and CDR2 FVKESK. J lost 1 base, V lost 2 bases, and 4 bases had no gene match.

The chain links TRBV7-2 to TRBJ1-4; 9 bases agree with TRBD1. The V gene end was trimmed by 4 bases and the J gene end by 2 bases; junction bases not matched to a gene: 5. Germline-derived CDR1 and CDR2 are SGHTA and FQGNSA. The CDR3 extends over 16 amino acids. The CDR3 loop is CASSSTGQGTNEKLFF. Written as DNA, the CDR3 is TGTGCCAGCAGCTCCACGGGACAGGGCACTAATGAAAAACTGTTTTTT.

This clone has a handful of counts. The J gene is TRBJ2-1, the V gene TRBV14; 12 bases match TRBD2. CDR1 is SGHDN and CDR2 is FVKESK in the germline V gene. Unmatched junction bases numbered 8, after V lost 3 bases and J lost 8 bases. CDR3 length equals 16 residues. The CDR3 sequence is CASSHPLAGGQDEQFF. CDR3 sequence (DNA): TGTGCCAGCAGCCACCCACTAGCGGGGGGCCAAGATGAGCAGTTCTTC.

This clone was found a few times. V and J are TRBV28 and TRBJ2-5; 7 bases match TRBD1. J lost 1 base, V lost 6 bases, and 8 bases had no gene match. Germline CDR1 MDHEN, CDR2 SYDVKM. The CDR3 is made up of 15 amino acids. The CDR3 DNA follows: TGTGCCAGCAGGCCGAACAGGGGAATCCAAGAGACCCAGTACTTC. It translates to CASRPNRGIQETQYF.

The CDR3 DNA sequence: TGCAGCGTTGGACAGGCGAAGACTGAAGCTTTCTTT. This translates into CSVGQAKTEAFF. The chain employs TRBV29-1 and TRBJ1-1, with TRBD1 as a possible D gene (6 bases). The CDR3 has 12 amino acids. Trimming pared 4 bases from V and 5 bases from J, leaving 11 bases between. CDR1 and CDR2 from the germline V gene are SQVTM and ANQGSEA. The whole variable domain, remainder taken from reference TRBV29-1 and TRBJ1-1, is SAVISQKPSRDICQRGTSLTIQCQVDSQVTMMFWYRQQPGQSLTLIATANQGSEATYESGFVIDKFPISRPNLTFSTLTVSNMSPEDSSIYLCSVGQAKTEAFFGQGTRLTVV.

The chain links TRBV4-3 to TRBJ1-2; D is possibly TRBD1 (5 bases). Between the trimmed V and J ends, which lost 0 bases and 6 bases, there was a span of 14 bases. The length of the CDR3 is 15 residues. Germline-derived CDR1 and CDR2 are LGHNA and YSLEER. This CDR3 reads CASSQEGSGWNGYTF. Written as DNA, the CDR3 is TGCGCCAGCAGCCAAGAAGGGTCAGGGTGGAATGGCTACACCTTC.

This clone was seen a few times. The chain uses TRBV5-6 and TRBJ1-6; perhaps TRBD1 as D (5 bases). The CDR3 consists of 13 residues. The ends were cut back, 0 bases at V and 7 bases at J, with 5 bases in the middle. Germline V gene lookup returns CDR1 SGHDT and CDR2 YYEEEE. The CDR3 region is CASSLGGNSPLHF. DNA for the CDR3: TGTGCCAGCAGCTTGGGGGGCAATTCACCCCTCCACTTT.

The V gene is TRBV28, the J gene TRBJ2-3; D gene ambiguous. CDR1 is MDHEN, CDR2 SYDVKM, per germline. V lost 6 bases to trimming and J lost 6 bases, with 7 bases between them. The CDR3 is 11 amino acids. CDR3 amino acids: CASSRADTQYF. CDR3 nucleotides: TGTGCCAGCAGCCGGGCGGATACGCAGTATTTT.